This TCR beta chain was sequenced in a study of T cells in localized non-small cell lung cancer. Assay: immunoSEQ multiplex PCR; the TCRdb copy retains only in-frame clones and omits some. The top ten clones hold under 25% of a sample with 900 to 1,500 clones, about 24% of them seen once. The sample here was normal lung tissue next to the tumor, taken before any cancer treatment. This receptor was identified in a man between 40 and 70 years old with stage III squamous cell lung carcinoma.

The CDR3 DNA reads as TGTGCCAGCAGCCAGACATTAGGGGCTAACTATGGCTACACCTTC. Translating it yields CASSQTLGANYGYTF. The chain employs TRBV14 and TRBJ1-2; D is perhaps TRBD1 (5 bases). The CDR3 has 15 amino acids. V shed 3 bases and J shed 0 bases, with 11 bases lying between them. Germline loops: CDR1 SGHDN, CDR2 FVKESK.